This is a list of T cell receptor beta chains from one sample in a study of blood T cell repertoires in COVID-19. Libraries were prepared by immunoSEQ multiplex PCR; TCRdb keeps only in-frame clonotypes and omits some of them. This table holds about 110,000 clones, roughly 80% found once. The sample was peripheral blood. All receptors come from a man in his 70s with acute or convalescent COVID-19. CDR3s include the opening cysteine and the closing phenylalanine or tryptophan. The D gene is left open where the match is weak. Clone size is not always given. Where it is, it says once, few, many or a class for expanded clones.

D gene: .
clone size: .
V gene: TRBV2
J gene: TRBJ1-6
CDR3 DNA: TGTGCCAGCAGTGTCTCTGGAGTTTCACCCCTCCACTTT
CDR3 protein: CASSVSGVSPLHF

D gene: .
clone size: .
V gene: TRBV20-1
J gene: TRBJ1-1
CDR3 DNA: TGCAGTGCTAGGGAGGGGATTGAAGCTTTCTTT
CDR3 protein: CSAREGIEAFF

D gene: .
clone size: .
V gene: TRBV1
J gene: TRBJ2-3
CDR3 DNA: TGCACCAGGCAAGGACTAGCGGGACGGGATACGCAGTATTTT
CDR3 protein: CTRQGLAGRDTQYF

D gene: TRBD2
clone size: once
V gene: TRBV6-4
J gene: TRBJ2-5
CDR3 DNA: TGTGCCAGCAGTAGATATTGTTGGCCTAGCGGGAGGAGGCAAGAGACCCAGTACTTC
CDR3 protein: CASSRYCWPSGRRQETQYF

D gene: .
clone size: .
V gene: TRBV5-6
J gene: TRBJ2-2
CDR3 DNA: TGTGCCAGCAGCCATCTCGGGACACCGAACACCGGGGAGCTGTTTTTT
CDR3 protein: CASSHLGTPNTGELFF

D gene: .
clone size: .
V gene: TRBV18
J gene: TRBJ2-1
CDR3 DNA: TGTGCCAGCTCACCAAGACAGATCGGTAATGAGCAGTTCTTC
CDR3 protein: CASSPRQIGNEQFF

D gene: .
clone size: .
V gene: TRBV9
J gene: TRBJ1-6
CDR3 DNA: TGTGCCAGCAGCGGCTCCAGGGCTTCGGATTCACCCCTCCACTTT
CDR3 protein: CASSGSRASDSPLHF

D gene: TRBD1
clone size: once
V gene: TRBV12-3/TRBV12-4
J gene: TRBJ1-5
CDR3 DNA: TGTGCCAGCAGCGACAGGGAGAATCAGCCCCAGCATTTT
CDR3 protein: CASSDRENQPQHF

D gene: TRBD1
clone size: .
V gene: TRBV5-1
J gene: TRBJ1-1
CDR3 DNA: TGCGCCAGCAGCCTCCAGGGACAGGGGGTCACTGAAGCTTTCTTT
CDR3 protein: CASSLQGQGVTEAFF

D gene: TRBD1
clone size: .
V gene: TRBV2
J gene: TRBJ1-3
CDR3 DNA: TGTGCCAGCAGTGAATTGGGACAGTACTCTGGAAACACCATATATTTT
CDR3 protein: CASSELGQYSGNTIYF

D gene: .
clone size: .
V gene: TRBV6-6
J gene: TRBJ1-6
CDR3 DNA: TGTGCCAGCAGTTACTTTGGGGAGGAATCACCCCTCCACTTT
CDR3 protein: CASSYFGEESPLHF

D gene: .
clone size: .
V gene: TRBV28
J gene: TRBJ1-2
CDR3 DNA: TGTGCCAGCAGTCGGACAGTTCCTCGGGGCTACACCTTC
CDR3 protein: CASSRTVPRGYTF

D gene: TRBD1
clone size: .
V gene: TRBV6-1
J gene: TRBJ2-3
CDR3 DNA: TGTGCCAGCAGTGCAACCTCCGGGACAGGGATGGGAGATACGCAGTATTTT
CDR3 protein: CASSATSGTGMGDTQYF

D gene: .
clone size: .
V gene: TRBV6-6
J gene: TRBJ1-2
CDR3 DNA: TGTGCCAGCAGTTACCCGGGAAAAAGCTCTAACTATGGCTACACCTTC
CDR3 protein: CASSYPGKSSNYGYTF

D gene: TRBD1
clone size: .
V gene: TRBV7-3
J gene: TRBJ1-6
CDR3 DNA: TGTGCCAGCAGCTTAAGCGGGACAGGGGATTCACCCCTCCACTTT
CDR3 protein: CASSLSGTGDSPLHF

D gene: TRBD1
clone size: .
V gene: TRBV3-1/TRBV3-2
J gene: TRBJ1-2
CDR3 DNA: TGTGCCAGCAGCCCCCGGGACAGGGGCCCCAATGGCTACACCTTC
CDR3 protein: CASSPRDRGPNGYTF

D gene: .
clone size: once
V gene: TRBV4-2
J gene: TRBJ1-2
CDR3 DNA: TGTGCCAGCAGCTCCGTAGCTAACTATGGCTACACCTTC
CDR3 protein: CASSSVANYGYTF

D gene: TRBD1
clone size: few
V gene: TRBV6-1
J gene: TRBJ2-7
CDR3 DNA: TGTGCCAGCAGTGTGACAGCCGGGACAGTCCCTTACGAGCAGTACTTC
CDR3 protein: CASSVTAGTVPYEQYF

D gene: .
clone size: .
V gene: TRBV28
J gene: TRBJ2-7
CDR3 DNA: TGTGCCAGCAGTTTATTAGTCAGCGCAGGCGGAGGGGAGCAGTACTTC
CDR3 protein: CASSLLVSAGGGEQYF

D gene: TRBD1
clone size: once
V gene: TRBV30
J gene: TRBJ1-1
CDR3 DNA: TGTGCCTGGGTTGAGACAGGGTCGAGCACTGAAGCTTTCTTT
CDR3 protein: CAWVETGSSTEAFF

D gene: .
clone size: .
V gene: TRBV7-6
J gene: TRBJ1-5
CDR3 DNA: TGTGCCAGCAGCCCTGGACAGCGCAATCAGCCCCAGCATTTT
CDR3 protein: CASSPGQRNQPQHF

D gene: TRBD1
clone size: .
V gene: TRBV5-1
J gene: TRBJ1-2
CDR3 DNA: TGCGCCAGCAGCAAGACGGGACAGGGGGACTACTATGGCTACACCTTC
CDR3 protein: CASSKTGQGDYYGYTF

D gene: .
clone size: .
V gene: TRBV5-1
J gene: TRBJ1-2
CDR3 DNA: TGCGCCAGCAGCCTGACAGGAGATAACTATGGCTACACCTTC
CDR3 protein: CASSLTGDNYGYTF

D gene: .
clone size: .
V gene: TRBV6-2/TRBV6-3
J gene: TRBJ1-5
CDR3 DNA: TGTGCCAGCAGTTATGAGGTTTCGGGGAATCAGCCCCAGCATTTT
CDR3 protein: CASSYEVSGNQPQHF

D gene: .
clone size: .
V gene: TRBV27
J gene: TRBJ1-6
CDR3 DNA: TGTGCCAGCACCCGCCGGGGAAGCTCCTATAATTCACCCCTCCACTTT
CDR3 protein: CASTRRGSSYNSPLHF

D gene: .
clone size: few
V gene: TRBV10-1
J gene: TRBJ2-7
CDR3 DNA: TGCGCCAGCAGTACTAGTGATTACGAGCAGTACTTC
CDR3 protein: CASSTSDYEQYF

D gene: .
clone size: .
V gene: TRBV6-5
J gene: TRBJ1-2
CDR3 DNA: TGTGCCAGCAGAAGAGCGGGGGGCGCGAACTATGGCTACACCTTC
CDR3 protein: CASRRAGGANYGYTF

D gene: TRBD1
clone size: .
V gene: TRBV27
J gene: TRBJ2-3
CDR3 DNA: TGTGCCAGCAGTGCCGGACAGGGGCGTCCCACAGATACGCAGTATTTT
CDR3 protein: CASSAGQGRPTDTQYF

D gene: TRBD1
clone size: .
V gene: TRBV7-2
J gene: TRBJ2-1
CDR3 DNA: TGTGCCAGCAGCGGAGGGACAGGGCCGCGGGAGCAGTTCTTC
CDR3 protein: CASSGGTGPREQFF

D gene: TRBD1
clone size: .
V gene: TRBV29-1
J gene: TRBJ1-2
CDR3 DNA: TGCAGCGTCCCACAGGGGACAGCTAACTATGGCTACACCTTC
CDR3 protein: CSVPQGTANYGYTF

D gene: .
clone size: .
V gene: TRBV27
J gene: TRBJ1-1
CDR3 DNA: TGTGCCAGCAGGGTGACAACCGGCACTGAAGCTTTCTTT
CDR3 protein: CASRVTTGTEAFF

D gene: .
clone size: .
V gene: TRBV10-1
J gene: TRBJ2-7
CDR3 DNA: TGCGCCAGCAGTGAGAACCCCAGGGGCCCCTACGAGCAGTACTTC
CDR3 protein: CASSENPRGPYEQYF

D gene: .
clone size: .
V gene: TRBV5-4
J gene: TRBJ1-1
CDR3 DNA: TGTGCCAGCAGCAGCTCGATAGGGGCGATGAACACTGAAGCTTTCTTT
CDR3 protein: CASSSSIGAMNTEAFF

D gene: TRBD1
clone size: .
V gene: TRBV5-1
J gene: TRBJ2-7
CDR3 DNA: TGCGCCAGCAGCTTGGGTTCTTTGGGACAGACCTACGAGCAGTACTTC
CDR3 protein: CASSLGSLGQTYEQYF

D gene: .
clone size: .
V gene: TRBV11-1
J gene: TRBJ2-1
CDR3 DNA: TGTGCCAGCAGACAAGACTACACTGAGCAGTTCTTC
CDR3 protein: CASRQDYTEQFF

D gene: .
clone size: .
V gene: TRBV28
J gene: TRBJ2-2
CDR3 DNA: TGTGCCAGCAGCCCCGGGGGGCAGGGGAACACCGGGGAGCTGTTTTTT
CDR3 protein: CASSPGGQGNTGELFF

D gene: TRBD1
clone size: .
V gene: TRBV6-5
J gene: TRBJ2-1
CDR3 DNA: TGTGCCAGCAGTTGGACAGGGCAATCCTACAATGAGCAGTTCTTC
CDR3 protein: CASSWTGQSYNEQFF

D gene: .
clone size: .
V gene: TRBV18
J gene: TRBJ2-7
CDR3 DNA: TGTGCCAGCTCACCACTGGCAGGGAAGGACGAGCAGTACTTC
CDR3 protein: CASSPLAGKDEQYF

D gene: .
clone size: .
V gene: TRBV3-1/TRBV3-2
J gene: TRBJ2-3
CDR3 DNA: TGTGCCAGCAGCCTGATAGTGGGCGGGAAGGATACGCAGTATTTT
CDR3 protein: CASSLIVGGKDTQYF

D gene: .
clone size: .
V gene: TRBV7-3
J gene: TRBJ2-2
CDR3 DNA: TGTGCCAGCAGCTTCTCGAACACCGGGGAGCTGTTTTTT
CDR3 protein: CASSFSNTGELFF

D gene: TRBD1
clone size: .
V gene: TRBV6-5
J gene: TRBJ2-4
CDR3 DNA: TGTGCCAGCAGTTCCCAAGACAGGGGGAACATTCAGTACTTC
CDR3 protein: CASSSQDRGNIQYF

D gene: .
clone size: once
V gene: TRBV15
J gene: TRBJ1-5
CDR3 DNA: TGTGCCACCAGCAGGGGTGCCCGGGGGCCCCAGCATTTT
CDR3 protein: CATSRGARGPQHF

D gene: TRBD1
clone size: .
V gene: TRBV6-1
J gene: TRBJ2-6
CDR3 DNA: TGTGCCAGCAGTGCCGGGACAGGATTTTCTGGGGCCAACGTCCTGACTTTC
CDR3 protein: CASSAGTGFSGANVLTF

D gene: .
clone size: .
V gene: TRBV5-1
J gene: TRBJ1-6
CDR3 DNA: TGCGCCAGCAGCTTGGAGACAGGATATTCACCCCTCCACTTT
CDR3 protein: CASSLETGYSPLHF

D gene: .
clone size: .
V gene: TRBV6-5
J gene: TRBJ1-2
CDR3 DNA: TGTGCCAGCATGGTCGGGACAACTCTTAACTATGGCTACACCTTC
CDR3 protein: CASMVGTTLNYGYTF

D gene: .
clone size: .
V gene: TRBV5-1
J gene: TRBJ2-7
CDR3 DNA: TGCGCCAGCAGCTTGGCCCAGGGCTTCTCCTACGAGCAGTACTTC
CDR3 protein: CASSLAQGFSYEQYF

D gene: TRBD2
clone size: few
V gene: TRBV5-1
J gene: TRBJ2-1
CDR3 DNA: TGCGCCAGCACCGCCACCGGGACTAGCCCAGGGAATGAGCAGTTCTTC
CDR3 protein: CASTATGTSPGNEQFF

D gene: .
clone size: .
V gene: TRBV9
J gene: TRBJ2-2
CDR3 DNA: TGTGCCAGCAGCGCTCCGGGGACGAACACCGGGGAGCTGTTTTTT
CDR3 protein: CASSAPGTNTGELFF